This record looks at one TCR beta chain sequence and its context. Its antigen is unidentified. This sample is drawn from a study of cytomegalovirus exposure and HLA in healthy donors. Per germline, CDR1 KGHSH and CDR2 LQKENI. V was clipped by 9 bases and J by 2 bases; unmatched bases: 11. This CDR3 comprises 17 residues. Study findings and constraints: Relative to the approximately 660-donor mean, N-insertions were reportedly fewer in an Asian-associated ancestry cluster in a later analysis. There was a cluster of highly shared sequence variants that was likely a sequencing artifact. In vitro assays verified that three CMV-associated chains recognized CMV antigens specifically. Within an earlier analysis, most TCR beta V segments proved productive either about 90% or about 30% of the time.

The study ran its PCR with 60 Vbeta and 13 Jbeta primers. This table comes from immunoSEQ multiplex PCR, and its TCRdb copy is limited to in-frame clones, with some not included. The table has under 200,000 clones, about four fifths seen once. Sequencing was done on a sample of PBMCs. The sequence was collected from a woman between 18 and 29 years old in good health and CMV-seronegative. This chain joins TRBV18 and TRBJ2-5; 14 bases agree with TRBD2. CDR3 amino acids: CARRLAGGPGAQETQYF. DNA of the CDR3: TGTGCCAGGAGACTAGCGGGAGGGCCGGGCGCGCAAGAGACCCAGTACTTC.